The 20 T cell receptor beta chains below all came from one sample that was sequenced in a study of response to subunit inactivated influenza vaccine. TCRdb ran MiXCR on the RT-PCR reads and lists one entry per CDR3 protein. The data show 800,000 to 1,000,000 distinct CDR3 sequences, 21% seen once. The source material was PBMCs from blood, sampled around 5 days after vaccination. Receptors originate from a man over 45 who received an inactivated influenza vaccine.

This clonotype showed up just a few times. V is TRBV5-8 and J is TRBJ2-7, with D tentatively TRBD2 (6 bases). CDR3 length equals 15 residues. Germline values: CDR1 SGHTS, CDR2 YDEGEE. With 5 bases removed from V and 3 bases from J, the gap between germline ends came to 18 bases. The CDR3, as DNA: TGTGCCAGCAGAAGGAGGGGTGCGCGGCGCTACGAGCAGTACTTC. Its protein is CASRRRGARRYEQYF.

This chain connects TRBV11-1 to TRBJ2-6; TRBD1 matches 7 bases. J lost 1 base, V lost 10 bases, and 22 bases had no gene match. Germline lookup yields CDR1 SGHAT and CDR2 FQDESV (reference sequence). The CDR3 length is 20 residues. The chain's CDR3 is CATSDREEFVRESGANVLTF. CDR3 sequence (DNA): TGTGCCACTTCAGACAGGGAAGAATTTGTTCGAGAGTCTGGGGCCAACGTCCTGACTTTC.

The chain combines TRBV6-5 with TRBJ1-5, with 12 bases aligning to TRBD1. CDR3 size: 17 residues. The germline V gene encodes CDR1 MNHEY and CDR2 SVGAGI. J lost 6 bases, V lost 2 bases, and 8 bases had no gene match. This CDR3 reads CASSYPGQGAPIQPQHF. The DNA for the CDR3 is TGTGCCAGCAGTTACCCGGGACAGGGGGCCCCTATTCAGCCCCAGCATTTT.

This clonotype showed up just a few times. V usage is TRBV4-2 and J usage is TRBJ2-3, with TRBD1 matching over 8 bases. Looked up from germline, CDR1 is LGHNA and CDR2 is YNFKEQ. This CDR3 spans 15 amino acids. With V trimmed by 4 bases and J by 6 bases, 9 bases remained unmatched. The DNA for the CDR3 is TGTGCCAGCAGCCCGACGGGGCAGGGGGCTGATACGCAGTATTTT. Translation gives CASSPTGQGADTQYF.

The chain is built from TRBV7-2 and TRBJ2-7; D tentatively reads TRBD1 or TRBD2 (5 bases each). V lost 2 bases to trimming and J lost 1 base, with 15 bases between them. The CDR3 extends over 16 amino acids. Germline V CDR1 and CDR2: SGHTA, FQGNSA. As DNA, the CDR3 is TGTGCCAGCAGCTTAAGTGGGGGTGGTTTGTCCTACGAGCAGTACTTC. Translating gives CASSLSGGGLSYEQYF. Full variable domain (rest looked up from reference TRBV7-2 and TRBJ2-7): GAGVSQSPSNKVTEKGKDVELRCDPISGHTALYWYRQSLGQGLEFLIYFQGNSAPDKSGLPSDRFSAERTGGSVSTLTIQRTQQEDSAVYLCASSLSGGGLSYEQYFGPGTRLTVT.

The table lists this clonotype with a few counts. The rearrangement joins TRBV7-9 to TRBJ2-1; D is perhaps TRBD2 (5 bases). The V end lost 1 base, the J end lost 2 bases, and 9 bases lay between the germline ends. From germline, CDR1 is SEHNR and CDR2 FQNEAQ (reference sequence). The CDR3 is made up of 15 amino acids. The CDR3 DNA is TGTGCCAGCAGCTTAGATGCTAGCCCCTACAATGAGCAGTTCTTC. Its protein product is CASSLDASPYNEQFF.

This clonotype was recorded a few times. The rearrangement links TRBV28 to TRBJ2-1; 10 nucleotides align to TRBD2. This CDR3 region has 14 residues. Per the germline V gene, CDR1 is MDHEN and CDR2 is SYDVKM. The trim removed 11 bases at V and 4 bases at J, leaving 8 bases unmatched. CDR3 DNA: TGTGCCGCCAAACTAGCGGGATCTTACAATGAGCAGTTCTTC. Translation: CAAKLAGSYNEQFF.

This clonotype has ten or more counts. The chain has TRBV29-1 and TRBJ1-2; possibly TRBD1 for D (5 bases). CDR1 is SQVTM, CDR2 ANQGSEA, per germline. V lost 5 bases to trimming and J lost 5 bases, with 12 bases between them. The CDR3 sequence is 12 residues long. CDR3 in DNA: TGCAGCGTTTGGGGGGGAGGGTATGGCTACACCTTC. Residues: CSVWGGGYGYTF.

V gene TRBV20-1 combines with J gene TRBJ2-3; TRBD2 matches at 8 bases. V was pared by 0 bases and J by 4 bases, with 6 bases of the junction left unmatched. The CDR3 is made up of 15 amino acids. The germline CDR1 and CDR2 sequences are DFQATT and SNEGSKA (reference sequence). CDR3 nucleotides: TGCAGTGCTAGAGATATGGGAGCGGGAGCAGATACGCAGTATTTT. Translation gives CSARDMGAGADTQYF.

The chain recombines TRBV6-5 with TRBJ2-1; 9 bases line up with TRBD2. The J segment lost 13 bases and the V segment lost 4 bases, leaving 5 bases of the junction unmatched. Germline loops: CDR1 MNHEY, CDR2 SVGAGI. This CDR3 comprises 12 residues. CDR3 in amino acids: CASSLAGGIQFF. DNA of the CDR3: TGTGCCAGCAGTTTGGCGGGAGGGATTCAGTTCTTC.

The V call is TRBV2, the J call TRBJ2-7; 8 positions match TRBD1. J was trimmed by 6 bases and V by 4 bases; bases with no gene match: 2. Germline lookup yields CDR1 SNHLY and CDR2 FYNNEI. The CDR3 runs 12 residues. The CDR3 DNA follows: TGTGCCAGCAGTGCGACAGGGGTCGAGCAGTACTTC. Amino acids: CASSATGVEQYF.

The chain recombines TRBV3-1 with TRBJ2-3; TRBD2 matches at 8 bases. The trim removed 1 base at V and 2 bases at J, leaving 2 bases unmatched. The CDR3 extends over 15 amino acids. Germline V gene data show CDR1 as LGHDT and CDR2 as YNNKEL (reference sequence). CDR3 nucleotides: TGTGCCAGCAGCCAAGGCGGGGGGAACACAGATACGCAGTATTTT. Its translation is CASSQGGGNTDTQYF.

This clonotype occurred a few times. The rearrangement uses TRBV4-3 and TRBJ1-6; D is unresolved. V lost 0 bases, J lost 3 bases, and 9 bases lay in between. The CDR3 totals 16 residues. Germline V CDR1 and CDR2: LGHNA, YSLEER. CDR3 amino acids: CASSQELRSYNSPLHF. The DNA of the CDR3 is TGCGCCAGCAGCCAAGAGCTCAGAAGCTATAATTCACCCCTCCACTTT.

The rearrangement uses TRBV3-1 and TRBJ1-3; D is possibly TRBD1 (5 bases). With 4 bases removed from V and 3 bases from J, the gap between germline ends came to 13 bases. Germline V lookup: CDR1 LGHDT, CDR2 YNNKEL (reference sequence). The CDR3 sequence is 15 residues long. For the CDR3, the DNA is TGTGCCAGCAGCCGGGACTCTGGTGGTGGAAACACCATATATTTT. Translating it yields CASSRDSGGGNTIYF.

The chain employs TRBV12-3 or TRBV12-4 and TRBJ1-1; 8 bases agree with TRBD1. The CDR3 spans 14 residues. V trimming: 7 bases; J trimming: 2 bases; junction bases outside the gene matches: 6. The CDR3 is CASTPTGENTEAFF. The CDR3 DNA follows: TGTGCCAGCACCCCGACAGGGGAAAACACTGAAGCTTTCTTT.

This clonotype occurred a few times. This chain's CDR3 is CASSFGQGEQFF. The DNA for the CDR3 is TGCGCCAGCAGCTTCGGACAGGGTGAGCAGTTCTTC. The V and J genes are TRBV5-1 and TRBJ2-1, with TRBD1 matching over 8 bases. CDR1 SGHRS and CDR2 YFSETQ come from the germline V gene. The CDR3 is 12 amino acids. After removal of 2 bases from V and 9 bases from J, the junction contained 1 base not matched to a gene.

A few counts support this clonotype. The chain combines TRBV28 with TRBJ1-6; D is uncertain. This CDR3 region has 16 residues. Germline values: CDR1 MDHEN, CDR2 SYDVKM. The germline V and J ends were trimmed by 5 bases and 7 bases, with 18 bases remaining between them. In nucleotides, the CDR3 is TGTGCCAGCAGTACCCCCGGTGGAGGTATGAATTCACCCCTCCACTTT. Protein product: CASSTPGGGMNSPLHF. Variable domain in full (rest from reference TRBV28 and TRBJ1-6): DVKVTQSSRYLVKRTGEKVFLECVQDMDHENMFWYRQDPGLGLRLIYFSYDVKMKEKGDIPEGYSVSREKKERFSLILESASTNQTSMYLCASSTPGGGMNSPLHFGNGTRLTVT.

CDR3 sequence (DNA): TGTGCCAGCAGTACGGGACAGGTGGGAACTGAAGCTTTCTTT. Amino acid sequence: CASSTGQVGTEAFF. The rearrangement uses TRBV12-3 or TRBV12-4 and TRBJ1-1; 8 bases are a match to TRBD1. This CDR3 has 14 amino acids. With V trimmed by 5 bases and J by 5 bases, 7 bases remained unmatched.

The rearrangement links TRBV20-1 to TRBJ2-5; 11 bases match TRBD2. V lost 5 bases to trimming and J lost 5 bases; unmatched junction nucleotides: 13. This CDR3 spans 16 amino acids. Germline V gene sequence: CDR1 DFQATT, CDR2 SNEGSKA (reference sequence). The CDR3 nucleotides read TGCAGTGCTGGAAGGATAGCGGGAGGGCCCGGGGAGACCCAGTACTTC. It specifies CSAGRIAGGPGETQYF.

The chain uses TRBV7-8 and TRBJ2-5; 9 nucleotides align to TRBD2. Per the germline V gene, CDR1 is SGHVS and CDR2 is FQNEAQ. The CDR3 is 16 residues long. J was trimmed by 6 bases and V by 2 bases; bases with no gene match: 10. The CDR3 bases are TGTGCCAGCAGCTTAATTTTCGCGGGGGGGAAGAAGACCCAGTACTTC. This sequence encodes CASSLIFAGGKKTQYF.